This TCR beta chain stems from a study of blood T cell repertoires in COVID-19. Study information: From the United States, Italy and Spain came samples of acute and convalescent COVID-19. The cDNA or gDNA used as material had been derived from T cells, B-cell-depleted T cells, or PBMCs.

In the authors' methods: Amplification from reference gene primers served as the basis for estimated nucleated cell counts. The data were produced by immunoSEQ multiplex PCR, yet TCRdb's version contains in-frame clones alone and is incomplete. That table supplies the V and J calls and clone size; D and trimming were determined from the DNA. The sample consists of roughly 97,000 clones, over 60% of them appearing once. There are 12 residues in the CDR3. The germline V gene has CDR1 LNHDA and CDR2 SQIVND (reference sequence). With V trimmed by 5 bases and J by 13 bases, 4 bases remained unmatched. Sequencing was performed on peripheral blood. The sequence was collected from a man aged 70 or older with acute or convalescent COVID-19. The chain is built from TRBV19 and TRBJ1-6; 8 positions agree with TRBD1. In nucleotides, the CDR3 is TGTGCCAGTAGTGGACAGGGAAGCCCCCTCCACTTT. Its translation is CASSGQGSPLHF.